Shown below are 16 T cell receptor beta chains from a single sample sequenced in a study of T cell changes during pregnancy in multiple sclerosis. Produced via immunoSEQ multiplex PCR; TCRdb's table is partial and in-frame only. The sample has around 51,000 clones; 93% are singletons. The starting material was peripheral blood, obtained in the second trimester of pregnancy. All receptors derive from a female donor with multiple sclerosis, enrolled in a pregnancy study.

This clone was observed a single time. The J gene is TRBJ2-1, the V gene TRBV10-2; tentative D call: TRBD2 (7 bases). V was shortened by 4 bases and J by 11 bases, with 33 bases between the two germline ends. The germline gives CDR1 WSHSY, CDR2 SAAADI. This CDR3 spans 19 amino acids. The CDR3 DNA is TGCGCCAGCAGTGGGGGGGGCGCGGATAGCCGCGCGTTGAGGGGAAAGCAGTTCTTC. Encoded protein: CASSGGGADSRALRGKQFF.

This clone was seen just once. The chain combines TRBV28 with TRBJ1-5; tentatively, D is TRBD1 (5 bases). CDR1 is MDHEN and CDR2 is SYDVKM in the germline V gene. This CDR3 region has 15 residues. V was cut by 6 bases and J by 4 bases, with 16 bases left in between. The CDR3: CASSPGTQPNQPQHF. In DNA, the CDR3 is TGTGCCAGCAGCCCCGGGACTCAGCCGAATCAGCCCCAGCATTTT. Looking up the rest from reference TRBV28 and TRBJ1-5 gives the full variable domain: DVKVTQSSRYLVKRTGEKVFLECVQDMDHENMFWYRQDPGLGLRLIYFSYDVKMKEKGDIPEGYSVSREKKERFSLILESASTNQTSMYLCASSPGTQPNQPQHFGDGTRLSIL.

This clone appeared once. V usage is TRBV6-1 and J usage is TRBJ1-2, with a possible D match to TRBD1 (6 bases). The V and J ends lost 7 bases and 2 bases respectively, with 11 bases between them. This CDR3 comprises 13 residues. Germline V gives CDR1 MNHNS, CDR2 SASEGT. As DNA, the CDR3 is TGTGCCAGCACCACGGACAGAAACTATGGCTACACCTTC. Amino acid sequence: CASTTDRNYGYTF.

The chain is built from TRBV7-6 and TRBJ2-1; the match to TRBD1 covers 7 bases. V was pared by 5 bases and J by 7 bases, with 14 bases of the junction left unmatched. This CDR3 is built from 16 residues. The germline V gene has CDR1 SGHVS and CDR2 FNYEAQ. This chain's CDR3 is CASSKLGGVRANEQFF. For the CDR3, the DNA is TGTGCCAGCAGCAAACTAGGGGGCGTAAGGGCAAATGAGCAGTTCTTC.

This clone has just one count. The chain has TRBV14 and TRBJ2-3; 11 bases line up with TRBD2. V was clipped by 3 bases and J by 9 bases; unmatched bases: 8. The CDR3 has 15 amino acids. Looked up from germline, CDR1 is SGHDN and CDR2 is FVKESK. The CDR3 DNA sequence: TGTGCCAGCAGCCATAGCGGGAGGGCGATAGGGACGCAGTATTTT. It is translated as CASSHSGRAIGTQYF.

This chain links TRBV9 with TRBJ2-1, with 11 bases fitting TRBD2. Trimming at V came to 0 bases and at J to 7 bases, leaving 9 bases not matched to a gene. From germline, CDR1 is SGDLS and CDR2 YYNGEE. The CDR3 extends over 17 amino acids. The CDR3 bases are TGTGCCAGCAGCGTAGACCCCACTAGCGGGAGCACTAATGAGCAGTTCTTC. Its translation is CASSVDPTSGSTNEQFF.

The chain employs TRBV9 and TRBJ2-1, with 12 bases identical to TRBD2. V was clipped by 3 bases and J by 6 bases; unmatched bases: 4. This CDR3 is built from 15 residues. Germline loops: CDR1 SGDLS, CDR2 YYNGEE. CDR3 sequence reads: CASSALAGGLNEQFF. CDR3 bases: TGTGCCAGCAGCGCCCTAGCGGGAGGGCTCAATGAGCAGTTCTTC.

This chain joins TRBV19 and TRBJ2-5, with D possibly being TRBD2 (6 bases). Per the germline V gene, CDR1 is LNHDA and CDR2 is SQIVND (reference sequence). The CDR3 runs to 16 residues. V lost 5 bases and J lost 3, with 19 bases in between. DNA for the CDR3: TGTGCCAGTAGTTCGAGGGGTCGGGGGTCGGAAGAGACCCAGTACTTC. Protein sequence: CASSSRGRGSEETQYF.

This clone showed up just once. The CDR3 is CASSWSGKPDTQYF. In DNA form, the CDR3 reads TGTGCCAGCAGCTGGAGCGGTAAACCAGATACGCAGTATTTT. The rearrangement joins TRBV5-6 to TRBJ2-3; perhaps TRBD2 as D (5 bases). V was trimmed by 3 bases and J by 4 bases, leaving 12 bases between them. CDR1 is SGHDT, CDR2 YYEEEE, per germline. This CDR3 comprises 14 residues.

The chain links TRBV10-3 to TRBJ1-1; 10 bases are shared with TRBD1. In germline, CDR1 is ENHRY, CDR2 SYGVKD. The CDR3 length is 15 residues. The V gene end was trimmed by 2 bases and the J gene end by 4 bases; junction bases not matched to a gene: 4. CDR3 in amino acids: CAISEETGGLTEAFF. DNA for the CDR3: TGTGCCATCAGTGAGGAGACAGGGGGCCTCACTGAAGCTTTCTTT.

The sample holds a few counts of this clone. This chain connects TRBV27 to TRBJ1-3; D remains ambiguous. Germline loops: CDR1 MNHEY, CDR2 SMNVEV (reference sequence). The CDR3 runs 14 residues. Trimming shortened V by 5 bases and J by 0 bases, and 8 bases separated the two germline ends. The CDR3 coding sequence is TGTGCCAGCAGTCCCTCTCGCTCTGGAAACACCATATATTTT. It is translated as CASSPSRSGNTIYF.

V gene TRBV5-1 combines with J gene TRBJ1-1; no definite D call. Germline CDR1 is SGHRS and CDR2 is YFSETQ. This CDR3 contains 14 residues. The V end lost 1 base, the J end lost 4 bases, and 11 bases lay between the germline ends. The CDR3: CASSLSGEVTEAFF. CDR3 coding DNA: TGCGCCAGCAGCTTGTCTGGGGAGGTCACTGAAGCTTTCTTT. The entire variable domain, with the rest obtained from reference TRBV5-1 and TRBJ1-1, is as follows: KAGVTQTPRYLIKTRGQQVTLSCSPISGHRSVSWYQQTPGQGLQFLFEYFSETQRNKGNFPGRFSGRQFSNSRSEMNVSTLELGDSALYLCASSLSGEVTEAFFGQGTRLTVV.

This rearrangement joins TRBV19 to TRBJ1-1; weak D call: TRBD1 (6 bases). The V gene lost 4 bases and the J gene lost 10 bases, with 13 bases spanning the gap. From germline, CDR1 is LNHDA and CDR2 SQIVND (reference sequence). The CDR3 has 12 residues. The DNA of the CDR3 is TGTGCCAGTAGTAAGGGGGAGTTCCGAGCTTTCTTT. Its translation is CASSKGEFRAFF. The full variable domain, completed using reference TRBV19 and TRBJ1-1, is DGGITQSPKYLFRKEGQNVTLSCEQNLNHDAMYWYRQDPGQGLRLIYYSQIVNDFQKGDIAEGYSVSREKKESFPLTVTSAQKNPTAFYLCASSKGEFRAFFGQGTRLTVV.

The chain joins TRBV5-1 to TRBJ2-7; D possibly corresponds to TRBD2 (5 bases). CDR1 and CDR2 (germline): SGHRS, YFSETQ. CDR3 length: 15 amino acids. V was clipped by 4 bases and J by 3 bases, with 17 bases between them. CDR3: CASSGGLQQYYEQYF. CDR3 sequence (DNA): TGCGCCAGCAGCGGAGGACTTCAGCAGTACTACGAGCAGTACTTC.

The V call is TRBV6-1, the J call TRBJ1-1; maybe TRBD1 (5 bases). Per germline, CDR1 MNHNS and CDR2 SASEGT. The CDR3 consists of 15 residues. The germline V and J ends were trimmed by 7 bases and 0 bases, with 15 bases remaining between them. The CDR3 is CASTPFRQLNTEAFF. The CDR3 DNA sequence: TGTGCCAGCACACCCTTTCGACAGCTGAACACTGAAGCTTTCTTT.

This rearrangement joins TRBV27 to TRBJ2-5; a possible D gene is TRBD2 (6 bases). The DNA end is more similar to TRBJ2-7, so the J call may be wrong. This CDR3 is built from 15 residues. Germline CDR1 reads MNHEY; CDR2 reads SMNVEV (reference sequence). In DNA, the CDR3 is TGTGCCAGCAGTTTATACGCGGGACCCTCCTACGAGCAGTACTTC. This gives the protein CASSLYAGPSYEQYF.